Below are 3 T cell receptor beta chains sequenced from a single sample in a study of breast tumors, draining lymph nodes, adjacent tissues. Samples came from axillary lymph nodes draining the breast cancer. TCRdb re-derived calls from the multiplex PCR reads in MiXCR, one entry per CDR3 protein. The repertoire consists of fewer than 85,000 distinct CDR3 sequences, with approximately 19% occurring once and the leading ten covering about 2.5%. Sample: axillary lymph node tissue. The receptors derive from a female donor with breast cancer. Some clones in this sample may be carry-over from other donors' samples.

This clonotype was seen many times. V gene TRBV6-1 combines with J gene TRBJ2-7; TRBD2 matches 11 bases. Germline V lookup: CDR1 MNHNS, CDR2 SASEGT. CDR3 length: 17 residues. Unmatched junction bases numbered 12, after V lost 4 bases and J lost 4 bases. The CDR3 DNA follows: TGTGCCAGCAGTGGGGATCTAGCGGGAGGCCTCAGATACGAGCAGTACTTC. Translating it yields CASSGDLAGGLRYEQYF.

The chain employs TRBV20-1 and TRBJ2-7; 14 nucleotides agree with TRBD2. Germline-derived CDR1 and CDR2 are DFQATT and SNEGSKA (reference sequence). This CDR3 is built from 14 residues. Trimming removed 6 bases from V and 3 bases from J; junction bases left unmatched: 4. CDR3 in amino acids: CSARGTSGSYEQYF. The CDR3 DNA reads TGCAGTGCAAGGGGGACTAGCGGGAGCTACGAGCAGTACTTC.

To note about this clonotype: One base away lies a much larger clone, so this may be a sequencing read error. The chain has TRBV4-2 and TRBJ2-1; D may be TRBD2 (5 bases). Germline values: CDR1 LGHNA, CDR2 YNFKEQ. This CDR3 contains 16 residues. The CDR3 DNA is TGTGCCAGCAGCCAAGATGGGCTAGCCTCCTACAGTGAGCAGTTCTTC. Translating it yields CASSQDGLASYSEQFF.